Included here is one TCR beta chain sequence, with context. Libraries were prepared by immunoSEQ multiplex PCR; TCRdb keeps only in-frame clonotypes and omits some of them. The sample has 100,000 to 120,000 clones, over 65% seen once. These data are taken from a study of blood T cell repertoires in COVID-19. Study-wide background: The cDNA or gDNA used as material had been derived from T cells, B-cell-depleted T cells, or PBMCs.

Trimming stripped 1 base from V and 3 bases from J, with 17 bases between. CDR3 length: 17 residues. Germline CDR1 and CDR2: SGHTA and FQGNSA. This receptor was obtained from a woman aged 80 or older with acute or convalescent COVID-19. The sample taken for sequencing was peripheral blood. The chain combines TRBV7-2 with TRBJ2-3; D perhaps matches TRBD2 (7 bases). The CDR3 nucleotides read TGTGCCAGCAGCTTAGTGGGGGCGGGAGAGGGGACAGATACGCAGTATTTT. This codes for CASSLVGAGEGTDTQYF.